These 17 T cell receptor beta chains were all obtained from the same sample, sequenced in a study of early T cells in non-severe SARS-CoV-2 infection. Each CDR3 protein gets one entry after TCRdb re-called the 5' RACE reads with MiXCR. The data hold tens of thousands of distinct CDR3 sequences, with around 12% observed a single time. This material consisted of whole blood, taken at baseline. The receptors come from an adult who was a healthcare worker with PCR-confirmed SARS-CoV-2 infection or an uninfected control (not recorded which). The donor label of this sample is uncertain.

This clonotype was seen only a few times. V is TRBV12-3 or TRBV12-4 and J is TRBJ1-6; D possibly corresponds to TRBD1 (5 bases). V lost 1 base and J 1 base, leaving 8 bases between the germline ends. This CDR3 is 16 amino acids long. DNA of the CDR3: TGTGCCAGCAGTTTAGGACAGAGGTCCTATAATTCACCCCTCCACTTT. It translates to CASSLGQRSYNSPLHF.

This clonotype was counted many times. V is TRBV6-6 and J is TRBJ1-1; D ambiguous. The CDR3 extends over 15 amino acids. V lost 1 base to trimming and J lost 3 bases, with 12 bases between them. Germline-derived CDR1 and CDR2 are MNHNY and SVGAGI (reference sequence). CDR3 region: CASSYYPGMDTEAFF. In DNA form, the CDR3 reads TGTGCCAGCAGTTACTACCCGGGAATGGACACTGAAGCTTTCTTT.

The rearrangement uses TRBV28 and TRBJ2-3; D assignment may be TRBD1 or TRBD2 (5 bases each). Germline V CDR1 and CDR2: MDHEN, SYDVKM. With 7 bases removed from V and 2 bases from J, the gap between germline ends came to 10 bases. The CDR3 is 13 amino acids. Here the CDR3 reads CASNKGTTDTQYF. The CDR3 DNA reads as TGTGCCAGCAACAAGGGGACCACAGATACGCAGTATTTT.

V usage is TRBV18 and J usage is TRBJ2-4; unclear D gene. The CDR3 sequence is 11 residues long. The germline V and J ends were trimmed by 6 bases and 5 bases, with 5 bases remaining between them. Germline CDR1 and CDR2: KGHSH and LQKENI. The DNA of the CDR3 is TGTGCCAGCTCCGACGAAAACATTCAGTACTTC. It translates to CASSDENIQYF.

V usage is TRBV6-1 and J usage is TRBJ1-2; D gene uncertain. Germline CDR1 and CDR2: MNHNS and SASEGT. CDR3 length: 12 amino acids. V was shortened by 7 bases and J by 6 bases, with 12 bases between the two germline ends. The CDR3 DNA follows: TGTGCCAGCAATAATTGGGTTGATGGCTACACCTTC. It encodes CASNNWVDGYTF.

The chain combines TRBV28 with TRBJ2-3; D perhaps matches TRBD2 (5 bases). The CDR3 contains 16 residues. Trimming pared 6 bases from V and 1 base from J, leaving 17 bases between. The germline V gene encodes CDR1 MDHEN and CDR2 SYDVKM. CDR3 sequence (DNA): TGTGCCAGCAGGTTACCCTCTCGGGGTGGCACAGATACGCAGTATTTT. Its protein product is CASRLPSRGGTDTQYF.

V and J are TRBV11-3 and TRBJ2-2, with D maybe TRBD1 (5 bases). There are 14 residues in the CDR3. Germline loops: CDR1 SGHNT, CDR2 YENEEA. Trimming took 2 bases from V and 5 from J, leaving 9 bases between them. In nucleotides, the CDR3 is TGTGCCAGCAGCTTACAGGGTGCGACCGGGGAGCTGTTTTTT. Translating it yields CASSLQGATGELFF.

This clonotype was detected many times. The chain links TRBV5-1 to TRBJ2-7; D might be TRBD1 (5 bases). The germline gives CDR1 SGHRS, CDR2 YFSETQ. Deletions cut 4 bases from V and 5 bases from J, with 19 bases between. CDR3 length: 15 amino acids. DNA of the CDR3: TGCGCCAGCAGCCGGTCAGGGCAAACAGAGAACGAGCAGTACGTC. This translates into CASSRSGQTENEQYV.

The chain has TRBV6-5 and TRBJ2-7, with a weak D call TRBD1 (5 bases). Deletions cut 4 bases from V and 4 bases from J, with 11 bases between. This CDR3 is 13 amino acids long. The germline V gene encodes CDR1 MNHEY and CDR2 SVGAGI. CDR3 protein: CASSSTQGYEQYV. The CDR3 DNA reads as TGTGCCAGCAGTTCTACTCAGGGTTACGAGCAGTACGTC.

CDR3 bases: TGTGCCTGGAGTGTACCATGGGCTAGCGGGGGGGCCATCGCAGATACGCAGTATTTT. It specifies CAWSVPWASGGAIADTQYF. The rearrangement links TRBV30 to TRBJ2-3; TRBD2 matches 12 bases. Per the germline V gene, CDR1 is GTSNPN and CDR2 is SVGIG (reference sequence). V lost 0 bases and J lost 4; bases outside the gene matches: 14. The CDR3 is made up of 19 amino acids.

This clonotype came up a few times. The chain couples TRBV24-1 to TRBJ2-1; the match to TRBD2 covers 9 bases. V was pared by 3 bases and J by 7 bases, with 6 bases of the junction left unmatched. CDR3 length equals 15 residues. Looked up from germline, CDR1 is KGHDR and CDR2 is SFDVKD. CDR3 amino acids: CATSDSGGSENEQFF. In DNA form, the CDR3 reads TGTGCCACCAGTGATAGCGGGGGGAGCGAGAATGAGCAGTTCTTC.

This chain joins TRBV11-2 and TRBJ1-2; 9 bases match TRBD1. The CDR3 loop spans 16 amino acids. With 1 base clipped from V and 2 bases from J, the junction kept 5 bases outside the gene matches. CDR1 is SGHAT, CDR2 FQNNGV, per germline. The CDR3 loop reads CASSLVGTGPNYGYTF. The CDR3 DNA reads TGTGCCAGCAGCTTAGTTGGGACAGGGCCGAACTATGGCTACACCTTC.

This clonotype was recorded many times. The chain has TRBV2 and TRBJ1-4, with a possible D match to TRBD1 (5 bases). Trimming pared 4 bases from V and 2 bases from J, leaving 11 bases between. The CDR3 runs to 15 residues. CDR1 SNHLY and CDR2 FYNNEI come from the germline V gene. The CDR3 DNA reads as TGTGCCAGCAGTGCGGTGGGGCAGACTAATGAAAAACTGTTTTTT. Encoded protein: CASSAVGQTNEKLFF.

The rearrangement uses TRBV27 and TRBJ2-3, with D possibly matching TRBD1 (6 bases). The CDR3 sequence is 14 residues long. V lost 6 bases and J 1 base, leaving 11 bases between the germline ends. Germline CDR1 and CDR2: MNHEY and SMNVEV (reference sequence). The DNA for the CDR3 is TGTGCCAGCAGCGACAGGTCTGGCACAGATACGCAGTATTTT. Encoded protein: CASSDRSGTDTQYF.

This chain connects TRBV7-9 to TRBJ2-3; a weak D match, TRBD1 (5 bases). This CDR3 is built from 14 residues. V lost 6 bases, J lost 4 bases, and 14 bases lay in between. Germline CDR1 is SEHNR and CDR2 is FQNEAQ (reference sequence). Here the CDR3 reads CASSISGSPDTQYF. The DNA of the CDR3 is TGTGCCAGCAGTATTTCAGGGTCCCCAGATACGCAGTATTTT.

This chain joins TRBV7-3 and TRBJ1-2; 10 bases map to TRBD1. The ends lost 6 bases at V and 0 bases at J; junction bases unmatched: 10. CDR1 and CDR2 (germline): SGHTA, FQGTGA. The CDR3 length is 17 residues. The CDR3 DNA sequence: TGTGCCAGCAGGTTGACCGGGACAGGGGCCTCTAACTATGGCTACACCTTC. Protein: CASRLTGTGASNYGYTF.

The rearrangement links TRBV25-1 to TRBJ2-5; D is perhaps TRBD2 (6 bases). The CDR3 is 14 residues long. V was cut by 5 bases and J by 1 base, with 11 bases left in between. Germline assignment: CDR1 MGHDK and CDR2 SYGVNS. CDR3 DNA sequence: TGTGCCAGCAGTTTTGGACTAATCCAAGAGACCCAGTACTTC. It yields the protein CASSFGLIQETQYF.